Listed here are 11 T cell receptor beta chains from one sample, sequenced in a study of blood T cell repertoires in COVID-19. Here immunoSEQ multiplex PCR was the method, and the copy in TCRdb shows in-frame clones only, minus some. In the table there are about 150,000 clones, roughly 80% of which are singletons. Sequenced material: peripheral blood. These receptors were taken from a woman over 75 with acute or convalescent COVID-19.

This chain uses TRBV5-1 with TRBJ1-1; D is unclear. Germline V gives CDR1 SGHRS, CDR2 YFSETQ. This CDR3 contains 13 residues. Trimming stripped 4 bases from V and 7 bases from J, with 14 bases between. CDR3 coding DNA: TGCGCCAGCAGCCCGGGCGAGGGCCTTGAAGCTTTCTTT. This sequence encodes CASSPGEGLEAFF.

The rearrangement joins TRBV11-3 to TRBJ2-2; TRBD1 agrees at 10 bases. With 4 bases clipped from V and 6 bases from J, the junction kept 5 bases outside the gene matches. The CDR3 consists of 15 residues. In germline, CDR1 is SGHNT, CDR2 YENEEA. The CDR3 sequence: CASSSGTGDPGELFF. The CDR3 region has the DNA TGTGCCAGCAGCTCCGGGACAGGGGACCCCGGGGAGCTGTTTTTT.

This chain uses TRBV7-2 with TRBJ2-7, with TRBD1 matching over 12 bases. This CDR3 spans 17 amino acids. V shed 1 base and J 5 bases; nucleotides not matched to a gene: 9. From germline, CDR1 is SGHTA and CDR2 FQGNSA. The chain's CDR3 is CASSLGTGTGGFNEQYF. The CDR3 DNA is TGTGCCAGCAGCTTAGGGACCGGGACAGGGGGCTTCAACGAGCAGTACTTC.

This clone was observed a single time. This rearrangement joins TRBV6-6 to TRBJ2-7; tentative D call: TRBD1 (6 bases). V shed 2 bases and J shed 3 bases, with 8 bases lying between them. In germline, CDR1 is MNHNY, CDR2 SVGAGI (reference sequence). The CDR3 extends over 13 amino acids. The CDR3 is CASSYRTDYEQYF. The CDR3 DNA reads TGTGCCAGCAGTTACAGGACAGACTACGAGCAGTACTTC.

The CDR3 is CASSQTGDRDQPQHF. The CDR3, as DNA: TGTGCCAGCAGCCAGACAGGGGATAGAGACCAGCCCCAGCATTTT. The chain links TRBV3-1 (or the pseudogene TRBV3-2) to TRBJ1-5, with 8 bases lining up with TRBD1. This CDR3 spans 15 amino acids. J gave up 7 bases and V 3 bases, and 8 bases lay outside the gene matches. Per germline, CDR1 LGHDT and CDR2 YNNKEL (reference sequence).

The chain employs TRBV12-2 and TRBJ1-1. TRBV12-2 corresponds to a pseudogene. The CDR3 is 12 residues long. CDR3 bases: TGTGCAAGTCGCTTAAGCCGCACTGAAGCTTTCTTT. It encodes CASRLSRTEAFF.

This chain joins TRBV11-2 and TRBJ2-2; 8 nucleotides align to TRBD1. CDR1 SGHAT and CDR2 FQNNGV come from the germline V gene. This CDR3 has 16 residues. Trimming cost V 4 bases and J 6 bases; bases outside gene matches: 10. The CDR3 loop reads CASSSEPRTGSGELFF. The CDR3 coding sequence is TGTGCCAGCAGCTCCGAGCCTCGGACAGGGTCCGGGGAGCTGTTTTTT.

This chain uses TRBV19 with TRBJ1-5; D perhaps matches TRBD1 (6 bases). Trimming stripped 8 bases from V and 3 bases from J, with 14 bases between. Germline CDR1 LNHDA, CDR2 SQIVND (reference sequence). CDR3 length equals 14 residues. This CDR3 reads CASCTGINNQPQHF. CDR3 DNA sequence: TGTGCCAGTTGTACAGGGATCAACAATCAGCCCCAGCATTTT.

This clone was counted ten times or more. The chain links TRBV24-1 to TRBJ1-5; TRBD1 matches 9 bases. The V gene end was trimmed by 7 bases and the J gene end by 5 bases; junction bases not matched to a gene: 11. The length of the CDR3 is 16 residues. Germline assignment: CDR1 KGHDR and CDR2 SFDVKD. Here the CDR3 reads CATRKNRGLEYQPQHF. The CDR3 DNA reads TGTGCCACCAGAAAGAACAGGGGGCTTGAGTATCAGCCCCAGCATTTT.

The V and J genes are TRBV13 and TRBJ1-4; maybe TRBD1 (5 bases). The CDR3 runs 17 residues. Germline CDR1 and CDR2: PRHDT and FYEKMQ (reference sequence). Trimming pared 2 bases from V and 8 bases from J, leaving 21 bases between. The CDR3 loop is CASSLSREGITGEKLFF. The CDR3 DNA reads as TGTGCCAGCAGCTTAAGCAGGGAAGGAATCACGGGCGAAAAACTGTTTTTT.

V and J are TRBV3-1 (or the pseudogene TRBV3-2) and TRBJ1-4; a weak D match, TRBD1 (6 bases). The CDR3 has 15 residues. V lost 3 bases, J lost 6 bases, and 14 bases lay in between. The germline gives CDR1 LGHDT, CDR2 YNNKEL (reference sequence). As DNA, the CDR3 is TGTGCCAGCAGCCAGGTCCGGGGGGCTTATGAAAAACTGTTTTTT. Translation: CASSQVRGAYEKLFF.